This TCR beta chain was recovered during a study of neurological immune-mediated disorders. Findings of the study overall: Private repertoires in all groups were suggested, as expanded clones shared no CDR3 amino acid sequences across subjects.

This clonotype was found many times. Its antigen is not identified. V lost 3 bases and J 5 bases, leaving 13 bases between the germline ends. This CDR3 spans 13 amino acids. From germline, CDR1 is DFQATT and CDR2 SNEGSKA (reference sequence). 5'RACE with 10-nucleotide random UMIs produced the cDNA. Each CDR3 protein is one row after TCRdb ran MiXCR on the 5' RACE reads. This sample has about 21,000 distinct CDR3 sequences, with around 15% found just once. Sample: PBMCs. The gene calls are TRBV20-1 and TRBJ1-1; D possibly corresponds to TRBD1 (5 bases). This clonotype was sampled from a female donor with HTLV-1-associated myelopathy (HAM/TSP). The chain's CDR3 is CSARKSTGTEAFF. CDR3 DNA sequence: TGCAGTGCTAGGAAATCTACAGGAACTGAAGCTTTCTTT.